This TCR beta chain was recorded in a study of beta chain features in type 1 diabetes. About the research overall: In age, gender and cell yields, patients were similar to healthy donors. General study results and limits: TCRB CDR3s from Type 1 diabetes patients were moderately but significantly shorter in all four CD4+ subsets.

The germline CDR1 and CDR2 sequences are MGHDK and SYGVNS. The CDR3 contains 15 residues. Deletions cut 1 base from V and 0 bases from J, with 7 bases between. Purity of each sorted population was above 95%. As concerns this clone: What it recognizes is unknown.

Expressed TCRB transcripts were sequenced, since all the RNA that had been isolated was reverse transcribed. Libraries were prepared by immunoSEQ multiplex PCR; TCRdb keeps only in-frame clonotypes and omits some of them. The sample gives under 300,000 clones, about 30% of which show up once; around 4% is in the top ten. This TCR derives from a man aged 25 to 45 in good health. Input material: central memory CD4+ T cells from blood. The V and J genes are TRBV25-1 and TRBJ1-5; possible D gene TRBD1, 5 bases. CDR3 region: CASSEFRDSNQPQHF. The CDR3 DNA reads TGTGCCAGCAGTGAATTCAGGGATAGCAATCAGCCCCAGCATTTT.